Presented here are 30 T cell receptor beta chains from one specimen sequenced in a study of blood T cell repertoires in COVID-19. Measured with immunoSEQ multiplex PCR; TCRdb has only the in-frame clones, and not every one. The data show just over 60,000 clones, 65% to 85% seen once. Sequenced: peripheral blood. The receptors originated from a woman of 80 years or more with active or convalescent COVID-19.

The V call is TRBV7-2, the J call TRBJ1-1; D is possibly TRBD1 (5 bases). V dropped 5 bases and J dropped 4 bases, with 11 bases sitting between them. The CDR3 consists of 13 residues. The germline gives CDR1 SGHTA, CDR2 FQGNSA. Here the CDR3 reads CASSPMGGTEAFF. The DNA for the CDR3 is TGTGCCAGCAGCCCAATGGGGGGCACTGAAGCTTTCTTT.

The genes are TRBV7-9 and TRBJ2-2; D possibly corresponds to TRBD1 (6 bases). Germline CDR1 reads SEHNR; CDR2 reads FQNEAQ (reference sequence). The germline V and J ends were trimmed by 4 bases and 0 bases, with 9 bases remaining between them. The CDR3 is 15 residues long. The CDR3 spells CASSYRTANTGELFF. As DNA, the CDR3 is TGTGCCAGCAGCTATAGGACAGCGAACACCGGGGAGCTGTTTTTT.

This chain connects TRBV6-4 to TRBJ2-5; tentatively, D is TRBD2 (6 bases). V lost 0 bases to trimming and J lost 4 bases, with 18 bases between them. The CDR3 contains 17 residues. CDR1 MRHNA and CDR2 SNTAGT come from the germline V gene. The CDR3 coding sequence is TGTGCCAGCAGTGACTCGAAACTGCCTGCGGGAAGAGAGACCCAGTACTTC. This sequence encodes CASSDSKLPAGRETQYF.

The V gene is TRBV25-1, the J gene TRBJ1-2, with D perhaps TRBD1 (6 bases). The V and J ends lost 8 bases and 6 bases respectively, with 10 bases between them. This CDR3 is built from 11 residues. Per the germline V gene, CDR1 is MGHDK and CDR2 is SYGVNS. DNA for the CDR3: TGTGCCAGCCTCAGGGGTAATGGCTACACCTTC. Its translation: CASLRGNGYTF.

The J gene is TRBJ1-2, the V gene TRBV9; 8 bases fit TRBD1. The V segment lost 2 bases and the J segment 6 bases; nucleotides outside the gene matches: 12. The CDR3 sequence is 16 residues long. The germline V gene has CDR1 SGDLS and CDR2 YYNGEE. CDR3 in amino acids: CASSVTGTGYADGYTF. In DNA, the CDR3 is TGTGCCAGCAGCGTGACCGGGACAGGATACGCCGATGGCTACACCTTC.

This clone was seen more than once but under ten times. The rearrangement links TRBV5-6 to TRBJ1-1; TRBD1 aligns across 7 bases. The CDR3 runs to 16 residues. J gave up 5 bases and V 2 bases, and 12 bases lay outside the gene matches. CDR1 is SGHDT, CDR2 YYEEEE, per germline. CDR3 DNA: TGTGCCAGCAGCTTAATAAAACAGGGGAAGAGGACTGAAGCTTTCTTT. It is translated as CASSLIKQGKRTEAFF.

This clone has just one count. The J gene is TRBJ2-7, the V gene TRBV6-6, with TRBD1 identical over 8 bases. The CDR3 totals 16 residues. The germline gives CDR1 MNHNY, CDR2 SVGAGI (reference sequence). V lost 5 bases and J lost 1; bases outside the gene matches: 10. The CDR3 sequence is CASSTTGQGGSYEQYF. CDR3 bases: TGTGCCAGCAGTACTACTGGACAGGGCGGGTCCTACGAGCAGTACTTC.

V gene TRBV6-5 combines with J gene TRBJ1-6; possible D gene TRBD1, 5 bases. Trimming took 3 bases from V and 3 from J, leaving 9 bases between them. The CDR3 consists of 15 residues. Germline CDR1 is MNHEY and CDR2 is SVGAGI. The CDR3 loop is CASSYRGNYNSPLHF. The CDR3 DNA reads TGTGCCAGCAGTTATCGGGGGAACTATAATTCACCCCTCCACTTT.

This chain connects TRBV5-6 to TRBJ2-5; TRBD2 agrees at 8 bases. The CDR3 has 15 residues. Trimming took 3 bases from V and 5 from J; bases not matched to a gene: 9. In germline, CDR1 is SGHDT, CDR2 YYEEEE. The CDR3 reads CASSWLGTRGETQYF. The CDR3 DNA reads TGTGCCAGCAGCTGGCTCGGGACTAGAGGGGAGACCCAGTACTTC.

J is TRBJ1-1 and V is TRBV5-1; 7 nucleotides align to TRBD1. From germline, CDR1 is SGHRS and CDR2 YFSETQ. The length of the CDR3 is 12 residues. V lost 4 bases to trimming and J lost 7 bases; unmatched junction nucleotides: 4. The CDR3 is CASSAGTDEAFF. CDR3 coding DNA: TGCGCCAGCAGCGCCGGGACAGATGAAGCTTTCTTT.

The rearrangement uses TRBV11-3 and TRBJ1-1, with D tentatively TRBD1 (5 bases). Germline values: CDR1 SGHNT, CDR2 YENEEA. The V end was cut by 4 bases, the J end by 5 bases, with 17 bases between. The CDR3 consists of 15 residues. The CDR3 DNA is TGTGCCAGCAGCTCTGGGACTGTCGGGGGGACTGAAGCTTTCTTT. The encoded protein is CASSSGTVGGTEAFF.

J is TRBJ2-6 and V is TRBV9, with 7 nucleotides matching TRBD2. With 7 bases clipped from V and 1 base from J, the junction kept 8 bases outside the gene matches. The germline V gene has CDR1 SGDLS and CDR2 YYNGEE. The CDR3 has 16 amino acids. CDR3 sequence: CASAGGFASGANVLTF. In DNA, the CDR3 is TGTGCCAGCGCCGGGGGGTTCGCTTCTGGGGCCAACGTCCTGACTTTC.

The chain carries TRBV2 and TRBJ2-7, with TRBD1 identical over 7 bases. After removal of 11 bases from V and 6 bases from J, the junction contained 16 bases not matched to a gene. The germline CDR1 and CDR2 sequences are SNHLY and FYNNEI. This CDR3 is 14 amino acids long. CDR3: CAAQQGGHKIEQYF. CDR3 sequence (DNA): TGTGCCGCCCAGCAAGGGGGCCATAAAATCGAGCAGTACTTC.

The J gene is TRBJ2-1, the V gene TRBV2, with D maybe TRBD1 (5 bases). The CDR3 contains 15 residues. Per the germline V gene, CDR1 is SNHLY and CDR2 is FYNNEI. V was cut by 0 bases and J by 6 bases, with 12 bases left in between. The CDR3 protein is CASSEARTKSNEQFF. CDR3 in DNA: TGTGCCAGCAGTGAAGCTAGGACAAAAAGCAATGAGCAGTTCTTC.

The rearrangement uses TRBV5-1 and TRBJ2-5; TRBD2 agrees at 8 bases. The V gene end was trimmed by 0 bases and the J gene end by 1 base; junction bases not matched to a gene: 5. The CDR3 has 16 amino acids. The germline gives CDR1 SGHRS, CDR2 YFSETQ. In DNA form, the CDR3 reads TGCGCCAGCAGCTTGGGGCCACTAGCGGCCCAAGAGACCCAGTACTTC. It encodes CASSLGPLAAQETQYF.

The chain carries TRBV5-1 and TRBJ1-2, with unresolved D. V lost 2 bases and J 6 bases, leaving 8 bases between the germline ends. Germline V gives CDR1 SGHRS, CDR2 YFSETQ. The CDR3 sequence is 12 residues long. The chain's CDR3 is CASSFYGDGYTF. In nucleotides, the CDR3 is TGCGCCAGCAGCTTTTACGGAGATGGCTACACCTTC.

The J gene is TRBJ2-5, the V gene TRBV5-1; 8 bases are a match to TRBD2. With 2 bases clipped from V and 4 bases from J, the junction kept 4 bases outside the gene matches. The CDR3 runs 14 residues. CDR1 and CDR2 from the germline V gene are SGHRS and YFSETQ. CDR3 nucleotide sequence: TGCGCCAGCAGCTTCGGACTAGCAGGAGAGACCCAGTACTTC. It translates to CASSFGLAGETQYF.

The chain combines TRBV3-1 (or the pseudogene TRBV3-2) with TRBJ2-5; 12 bases align to TRBD2. This CDR3 has 17 residues. Looked up from germline, CDR1 is LGHDT and CDR2 is YNNKEL (reference sequence). J gave up 5 bases and V 1 base, and 8 bases lay outside the gene matches. The CDR3: CASSQGDGLAGRETQYF. CDR3 DNA: TGTGCCAGCAGCCAAGGTGATGGACTAGCGGGGCGGGAGACCCAGTACTTC.

V and J are TRBV27 and TRBJ2-5; TRBD1 matches at 8 bases. Looked up from germline, CDR1 is MNHEY and CDR2 is SMNVEV (reference sequence). CDR3 length: 16 residues. Trimming cost V 7 bases and J 1 base; bases outside gene matches: 11. CDR3 amino acids: CASKGTGSIFQETQYF. The CDR3 DNA reads TGTGCCAGCAAAGGGACAGGAAGTATTTTCCAAGAGACCCAGTACTTC.

The rearrangement links TRBV18 to TRBJ1-1; possibly TRBD1 for D (5 bases). V was trimmed by 6 bases and J by 1 base, leaving 15 bases between them. The CDR3 covers 15 residues. Per the germline V gene, CDR1 is KGHSH and CDR2 is LQKENI. CDR3 DNA sequence: TGTGCCAGCTCTCCTATGACAGCTAGGAACACTGAAGCTTTCTTT. This sequence encodes CASSPMTARNTEAFF.

The chain has TRBV6-5 and TRBJ1-2; 7 bases line up with TRBD1. V dropped 5 bases and J dropped 4; count of bases not matched to a gene: 7. Germline CDR1 MNHEY, CDR2 SVGAGI. This CDR3 is built from 14 residues. In nucleotides, the CDR3 is TGTGCCAGCAGTACGCGACAGGGTTCCTATGGCTACACCTTC. It encodes CASSTRQGSYGYTF.

The chain couples TRBV27 to TRBJ1-1; 7 bases agree with TRBD1. Germline assignment: CDR1 MNHEY and CDR2 SMNVEV (reference sequence). The V segment lost 3 bases and the J segment 1 base; nucleotides outside the gene matches: 2. This CDR3 has 14 amino acids. DNA for the CDR3: TGTGCCAGCAGTTTGACAGGGACGAACACTGAAGCTTTCTTT. Amino acids: CASSLTGTNTEAFF.

V is TRBV28 and J is TRBJ2-2; D is possibly TRBD2 (5 bases). Trimming took 4 bases from V and 9 from J, leaving 15 bases between them. Per the germline V gene, CDR1 is MDHEN and CDR2 is SYDVKM. The CDR3 loop spans 14 amino acids. CDR3 DNA: TGTGCCAGCAGTTCCGGAGGATCGCCAAGGGAGCTGTTTTTT. This translates into CASSSGGSPRELFF.

The CDR3 DNA sequence: TGCGCCAGCAGCCAGTTGACAGAAGAGACCCAGTACTTC. Encoded protein: CASSQLTEETQYF. The chain has TRBV5-1 and TRBJ2-5; D possibly corresponds to TRBD1 (5 bases). CDR3 length equals 13 residues. The V end lost 4 bases, the J end lost 3 bases, and 10 bases lay between the germline ends. Germline V gives CDR1 SGHRS, CDR2 YFSETQ.

The chain is built from TRBV7-2 and TRBJ1-2; D may be TRBD1 (5 bases). Germline lookup yields CDR1 SGHTA and CDR2 FQGNSA. The CDR3 spans 16 residues. Trimming cost V 5 bases and J 0 bases, with 16 bases left between them. CDR3 sequence: CASSTLRGTANYGYTF. The CDR3 nucleotides are TGTGCCAGCAGCACCCTTCGGGGGACGGCTAACTATGGCTACACCTTC.

The chain links TRBV2 to TRBJ1-1; D gene ambiguous. The length of the CDR3 is 12 residues. Trimming took 6 bases from V and 5 from J, leaving 10 bases between them. Germline values: CDR1 SNHLY, CDR2 FYNNEI. The CDR3 nucleotides are TGTGCCAGCAGGGCGGGTAAGACTGAAGCTTTCTTT. Translated, it gives CASRAGKTEAFF.

For the CDR3, the DNA is TGTGCCAGCAGCGTTGGGGCAGACTCTGGAAACACCATATATTTT. Its protein is CASSVGADSGNTIYF. The rearrangement links TRBV7-8 to TRBJ1-3; D might be TRBD1 (5 bases). CDR1 SGHVS and CDR2 FQNEAQ come from the germline V gene. The CDR3 extends over 15 amino acids. V was shortened by 5 bases and J by 0 bases, with 11 bases between the two germline ends.

The V call is TRBV11-2, the J call TRBJ1-1, with 7 bases aligning to TRBD1. In germline, CDR1 is SGHAT, CDR2 FQNNGV. V was clipped by 3 bases and J by 0 bases; unmatched bases: 13. CDR3 length equals 18 residues. The DNA for the CDR3 is TGTGCCAGCAGCTTGCCGGGACAGCGTCGCTTGATGAACACTGAAGCTTTCTTT. Protein product: CASSLPGQRRLMNTEAFF. Filled out from reference TRBV11-2 and TRBJ1-1, the complete variable domain reads EAGVAQSPRYKIIEKRQSVAFWCNPISGHATLYWYQQILGQGPKLLIQFQNNGVVDDSQLPKDRFSAERLKGVDSTLKIQPAKLEDSAVYLCASSLPGQRRLMNTEAFFGQGTRLTVV.

The gene calls are TRBV2 and TRBJ1-6; tentative D call: TRBD1 (5 bases). Germline CDR1 is SNHLY and CDR2 is FYNNEI. This CDR3 comprises 14 residues. V was trimmed by 6 bases and J by 8 bases, leaving 14 bases between them. CDR3 DNA: TGTGCCAGCAGCCCCAGGGTACCCGATTCACCCCTCCACTTT. Its protein is CASSPRVPDSPLHF.

J is TRBJ1-2 and V is TRBV27; D gene uncertain. From germline, CDR1 is MNHEY and CDR2 SMNVEV (reference sequence). Trimming cost V 0 bases and J 2 bases, with 13 bases left between them. The CDR3 is 16 amino acids. The CDR3 coding sequence is TGTGCCAGCAGTTTATCGCGCTCGTCGGGGAACTATGGCTACACCTTC. It encodes CASSLSRSSGNYGYTF.